This T cell receptor (beta chain) was found in a study of cytomegalovirus exposure and HLA in healthy donors. Study context: Early released data had around 79 million unique TCRs, all coming from HLA-typed donors.

V was clipped by 3 bases and J by 0 bases, with 3 bases between them. This CDR3 is 14 amino acids long. Germline lookup yields CDR1 MNHEY and CDR2 SMNVEV (reference sequence). Donors showed nominal health when sampled, although they likely had unrecorded immune exposures. In its sample, this clone was seen once. Its antigen remains unknown. This sample also contains other DNA sequences that code for the same CDR3. Findings and limits, study-wide: Reportedly, TCR beta sequences accurately predicted HLA-A and HLA-B alleles in most subjects. Previous analysis showed most TCR beta V segments were productive about 87% or about 30% of the time.

Amplification used 60 Vbeta primers and 13 Jbeta primers. Measured with immunoSEQ multiplex PCR; TCRdb has only the in-frame clones, and not every one. The sample holds 150,000 to 200,000 clones, around 79% seen once. The chain has TRBV27 and TRBJ1-6; D ambiguous. The sequencing sample was made of PBMCs. The clonotype was recovered from a male donor in good health and CMV-seropositive. The CDR3 DNA reads TGTGCCAGCAGTTTGAGCTCCTATAATTCACCCCTCCACTTT. Amino acid sequence: CASSLSSYNSPLHF.